The 24 T cell receptor beta chains reported below all come from one sample, sequenced in a study of T cells in localized non-small cell lung cancer. Libraries were prepared by immunoSEQ multiplex PCR; TCRdb keeps only in-frame clonotypes and omits some of them. The profile shows about 72,000 clones, less than 85% of them singletons. This material consisted of peripheral blood, taken before any cancer treatment. The receptor set was obtained from a female donor of 60 years or more with stage I lung adenocarcinoma.

The chain couples TRBV29-1 to TRBJ2-1; the D gene is possibly TRBD1 (6 bases). The CDR3 is made up of 12 amino acids. Germline V gene lookup returns CDR1 SQVTM and CDR2 ANQGSEA. The ends were cut back, 4 bases at V and 9 bases at J, with 13 bases in the middle. Here the CDR3 DNA reads TGCAGCGTTGGCCCGGGACAACGTGAGCAGTTCTTC. Protein sequence: CSVGPGQREQFF.

The CDR3 region is CASGRDSTDTQYF. For the CDR3, the DNA is TGTGCCAGCGGACGGGACAGCACAGATACGCAGTATTTT. The chain links TRBV7-2 to TRBJ2-3; D possibly uses TRBD1 or TRBD2 (5 bases each). The CDR3 covers 13 residues. V lost 8 bases to trimming and J lost 0 bases, with 9 bases between them. Germline V gives CDR1 SGHTA, CDR2 FQGNSA. Together with reference TRBV7-2 and TRBJ2-3, the CDR3 gives the full variable domain: GAGVSQSPSNKVTEKGKDVELRCDPISGHTALYWYRQSLGQGLEFLIYFQGNSAPDKSGLPSDRFSAERTGGSVSTLTIQRTQQEDSAVYLCASGRDSTDTQYFGPGTRLTVL.

This chain uses TRBV5-5 with TRBJ2-7; D gene uncertain. The germline CDR1 and CDR2 sequences are SGHKS and YYEKEE (reference sequence). The CDR3 is 16 residues long. The germline V and J ends were trimmed by 4 bases and 5 bases, with 22 bases remaining between them. In DNA form, the CDR3 reads TGTGCCAGCAGCCAGCCCGCCTTTGGGCAGTCTGACGAGCAGTACTTC. This translates into CASSQPAFGQSDEQYF.

V and J are TRBV10-2 and TRBJ2-3, with D possibly TRBD2 on 6 matching bases. Germline loops: CDR1 WSHSY, CDR2 SAAADI. The CDR3 is made up of 12 amino acids. V was pared by 8 bases and J by 0 bases, with 6 bases between. The CDR3 region has the DNA TGCGCCAGCGGGGGGAGCACAGATACGCAGTATTTT. Its translation is CASGGSTDTQYF.

The J gene is TRBJ2-7, the V gene TRBV6-5; 12 positions agree with TRBD2. Germline V gene lookup returns CDR1 MNHEY and CDR2 SVGAGI. CDR3 length: 16 amino acids. Losses at the gene ends were 2 bases for V and 0 bases for J; bases not matched to a gene: 2. The CDR3 nucleotides read TGTGCCAGCAGTTACGGGGGACTAGCGGGCTCCTACGAGCAGTACTTC. Translated, it gives CASSYGGLAGSYEQYF.

The chain has TRBV7-9 and TRBJ1-2; D is unresolved. V dropped 3 bases and J dropped 4 bases, with 6 bases sitting between them. Germline V gene sequence: CDR1 SEHNR, CDR2 FQNEAQ (reference sequence). The CDR3 is 12 residues long. The CDR3 region is CASSFGSYGYTF. DNA of the CDR3: TGTGCCAGCAGCTTTGGTAGCTATGGCTACACCTTC.

This chain's CDR3 is CASSLGLALDTQYF. CDR3 nucleotide sequence: TGTGCCAGCAGCTTGGGACTAGCCCTAGATACGCAGTATTTT. This rearrangement joins TRBV7-8 to TRBJ2-3; 9 bases match TRBD2. The length of the CDR3 is 14 residues. V was pared by 3 bases and J by 5 bases, with 3 bases of the junction left unmatched. In germline, CDR1 is SGHVS, CDR2 FQNEAQ.

The chain employs TRBV5-6 and TRBJ1-6; D is possibly TRBD1 (5 bases). With 3 bases removed from V and 0 bases from J, the gap between germline ends came to 7 bases. CDR3 length: 15 amino acids. Germline loops: CDR1 SGHDT, CDR2 YYEEEE. In DNA, the CDR3 is TGTGCCAGCAGCTGGGACGGCTCCTATAATTCACCCCTCCACTTT. It specifies CASSWDGSYNSPLHF.

The CDR3 bases are TGTGCCAGCACGGCCCTCAGCTCCTACAATGAGCAGTTCTTC. This encodes CASTALSSYNEQFF. The chain combines TRBV2 with TRBJ2-1; D call uncertain. Germline loops: CDR1 SNHLY, CDR2 FYNNEI. This CDR3 has 14 amino acids. Between the trimmed V and J ends, which lost 7 bases and 0 bases, there was a span of 10 bases. Supplemented by reference TRBV2 and TRBJ2-1, the full variable domain reads EPEVTQTPSHQVTQMGQEVILRCVPISNHLYFYWYRQILGQKVEFLVSFYNNEISEKSEIFDDQFSVERPDGSNFTLKIRSTKLEDSAMYFCASTALSSYNEQFFGPGTRLTVL.

The rearrangement links TRBV7-9 to TRBJ1-2, with a possible D match to TRBD1 (5 bases). The V gene lost 1 base and the J gene lost 5 bases, with 11 bases spanning the gap. CDR3 length equals 14 residues. Germline V gene sequence: CDR1 SEHNR, CDR2 FQNEAQ (reference sequence). The chain's CDR3 is CASSLESGLYGYTF. The CDR3 nucleotides read TGTGCCAGCAGCTTAGAATCAGGGCTGTATGGCTACACCTTC.

This clone was recorded only once. The chain carries TRBV27 and TRBJ1-1; perhaps TRBD1 as D (5 bases). Germline CDR1 is MNHEY and CDR2 is SMNVEV (reference sequence). The ends were cut back, 9 bases at V and 3 bases at J, with 20 bases in the middle. This CDR3 has 15 amino acids. This CDR3 is CASYMRGRADTEAFF. The CDR3 coding sequence is TGTGCCAGTTATATGCGGGGGAGGGCGGACACTGAAGCTTTCTTT.

The rearrangement joins TRBV4-2 to TRBJ2-2; possibly TRBD2 for D (7 bases). Germline values: CDR1 LGHNA, CDR2 YNFKEQ. CDR3 length: 15 amino acids. V dropped 4 bases and J dropped 0 bases, with 9 bases sitting between them. CDR3 loop: CASSRGGPNTGELFF. The CDR3 coding sequence is TGTGCCAGCAGCCGCGGGGGCCCGAACACCGGGGAGCTGTTTTTT.

The rearrangement links TRBV9 to TRBJ1-6; the D is unclear. From germline, CDR1 is SGDLS and CDR2 YYNGEE. Trimming stripped 0 bases from V and 7 bases from J, with 5 bases between. This CDR3 spans 13 amino acids. In DNA, the CDR3 is TGTGCCAGCAGCGTAGGGAGGAATTCACCCCTCCACTTT. Amino acid sequence: CASSVGRNSPLHF.

This clone came up once. The chain couples TRBV5-1 to TRBJ2-5; 7 bases agree with TRBD1. This CDR3 is 14 amino acids long. Germline loops: CDR1 SGHRS, CDR2 YFSETQ. After removal of 3 bases from V and 5 bases from J, the junction contained 7 bases not matched to a gene. CDR3 sequence (DNA): TGCGCCAGCAGCTGGTTCGACAGGGCGGAGACCCAGTACTTC. This gives the protein CASSWFDRAETQYF.

This chain links TRBV6-1 with TRBJ2-5; D unclear. CDR3 length equals 11 residues. Trimming took off 5 bases at V and 1 base at J, with 2 bases between the two ends. Germline V lookup: CDR1 MNHNS, CDR2 SASEGT. For the CDR3, the DNA is TGTGCCAGCAGTTTCCAAGAGACCCAGTACTTC. Translated, it gives CASSFQETQYF.

J is TRBJ2-1 and V is TRBV5-4, with TRBD2 as a possible D gene (5 bases). CDR1 SGHNT and CDR2 YYREEE come from the germline V gene (reference sequence). The CDR3 loop spans 12 amino acids. Trimming took off 3 bases at V and 9 bases at J, with 10 bases between the two ends. The CDR3 protein is CASSSRGSEQFF. Here the CDR3 DNA reads TGTGCCAGCAGCTCCCGTGGGAGTGAGCAGTTCTTC.

The rearrangement joins TRBV28 to TRBJ1-3; D not certain. V was cut by 1 base and J by 4 bases, with 11 bases left in between. Germline CDR1 reads MDHEN; CDR2 reads SYDVKM. The CDR3 runs to 15 residues. The CDR3 loop is CASSLSTEYGNTIYF. The CDR3 DNA sequence: TGTGCCAGCAGTTTATCCACAGAGTACGGAAACACCATATATTTT.

V is TRBV15 and J is TRBJ1-2; D is ambiguous. The CDR3 contains 14 residues. Germline lookup yields CDR1 LNHNV and CDR2 YYDKDF (reference sequence). Trimming left V 1 base short and J 4 bases short, with 10 bases between. The CDR3 region is CATSRGTGFYGYTF. The CDR3 coding sequence is TGTGCCACCAGCAGAGGCACGGGCTTCTATGGCTACACCTTC.

The genes are TRBV4-2 and TRBJ2-7, with D perhaps matching TRBD2 (6 bases). CDR1 is LGHNA, CDR2 YNFKEQ, per germline. V lost 1 base, J lost 2 bases, and 15 bases lay in between. CDR3 size: 16 residues. CDR3 loop: CASSQVGVSGTYEQYF. The CDR3 nucleotides read TGTGCCAGCAGCCAAGTGGGGGTTAGCGGCACCTACGAGCAGTACTTC.

The table lists this clone with many counts. The CDR3 DNA reads as TGTGCCAGCAGCCCCGGAGGGGGCTCCTACGAGCAGTACTTC. It specifies CASSPGGGSYEQYF. The V and J genes are TRBV7-2 and TRBJ2-7; TRBD1 or TRBD2 may be the D gene (6 bases each). The CDR3 has 14 residues. V dropped 5 bases and J dropped 0 bases, with 11 bases sitting between them. The V gene's germline CDR1 is SGHTA and CDR2 FQGNSA.

The J gene is TRBJ2-3, the V gene TRBV7-2, with 11 bases matching TRBD1. The CDR3 has 15 residues. With V trimmed by 1 base and J by 5 bases, 2 bases remained unmatched. CDR1 is SGHTA and CDR2 is FQGNSA in the germline V gene. The CDR3 sequence: CASSLGGTGGDTQYF. CDR3 DNA sequence: TGTGCCAGCAGCTTAGGCGGGACAGGGGGAGATACGCAGTATTTT.

The chain joins TRBV7-8 to TRBJ1-1; unclear D gene. Trimming removed 4 bases at V and 1 base at J, with 16 bases between. In germline, CDR1 is SGHVS, CDR2 FQNEAQ. The CDR3 is 16 residues long. CDR3 in amino acids: CASSSGMGIKNTEAFF. The CDR3 nucleotides read TGTGCCAGCAGCTCCGGTATGGGTATTAAGAACACTGAAGCTTTCTTT. The full variable domain, rest sourced from reference TRBV7-8 and TRBJ1-1, is GAGVSQSPRYKVAKRGQDVALRCDPISGHVSLFWYQQALGQGPEFLTYFQNEAQLDKSGLPSDRFFAERPEGSVSTLKIQRTQQEDSAVYLCASSSGMGIKNTEAFFGQGTRLTVV.

This chain links TRBV4-3 with TRBJ1-5; D is unclear. Trimming removed 0 bases at V and 7 bases at J, with 7 bases between. CDR3 length: 13 residues. Germline V gene data show CDR1 as LGHNA and CDR2 as YSLEER. The CDR3 reads CASSQDLRQPQHF. CDR3 DNA sequence: TGCGCCAGCAGCCAAGATCTAAGACAGCCCCAGCATTTT.

This chain uses TRBV6-6 with TRBJ1-2, with TRBD1 matching 10 bases. Germline V gene sequence: CDR1 MNHNY, CDR2 SVGAGI (reference sequence). J was trimmed by 4 bases and V by 6 bases; bases with no gene match: 5. There are 14 residues in the CDR3. Written as DNA, the CDR3 is TGTGCCAGCAGAGCGACAGGGGGCGGCTATGGCTACACCTTC. Translating gives CASRATGGGYGYTF.